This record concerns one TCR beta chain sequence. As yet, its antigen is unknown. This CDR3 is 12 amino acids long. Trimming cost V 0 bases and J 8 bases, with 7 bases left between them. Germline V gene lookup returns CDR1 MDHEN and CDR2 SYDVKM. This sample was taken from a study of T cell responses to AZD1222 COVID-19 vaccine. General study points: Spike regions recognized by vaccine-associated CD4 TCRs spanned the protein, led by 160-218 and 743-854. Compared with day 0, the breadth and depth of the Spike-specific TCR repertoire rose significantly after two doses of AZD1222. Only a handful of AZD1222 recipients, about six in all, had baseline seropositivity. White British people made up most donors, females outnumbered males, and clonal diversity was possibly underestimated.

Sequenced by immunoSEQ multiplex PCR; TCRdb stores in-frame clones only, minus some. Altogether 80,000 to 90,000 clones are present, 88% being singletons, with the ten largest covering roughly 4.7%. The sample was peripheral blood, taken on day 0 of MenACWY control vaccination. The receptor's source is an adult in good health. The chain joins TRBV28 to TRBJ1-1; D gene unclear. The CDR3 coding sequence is TGTGCCAGCAGTTTATGGACGGCAGAAGCTTTCTTT. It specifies CASSLWTAEAFF.